This T cell receptor (beta chain) is from a study of vaccination effects on CD4 cells after COVID-19. Note on this clone: What it binds is unknown.

Libraries were prepared by immunoSEQ multiplex PCR; TCRdb keeps only in-frame clonotypes and omits some of them. The sample holds around 70,000 clones, roughly 80% seen once. The CDR3 covers 15 residues. Germline loops: CDR1 SGHTS, CDR2 YDEGEE. Trimming cost V 4 bases and J 4 bases, with 14 bases left between them. Isolation of CD4+ T cells took place after 10 to 11 days of culture. The receptor comes from a human donor who received a COVID-19 vaccine. V usage is TRBV5-8 and J usage is TRBJ2-2; no definite D call. Sequenced material: CD4+ T cells from PBMCs cultured without peptide, taken before COVID-19 vaccination. The chain's CDR3 is CASSHPRRSTGELFF. The CDR3 DNA is TGTGCCAGCAGCCACCCTCGCCGGTCCACCGGGGAGCTGTTTTTT.